This section outlines one T cell receptor beta chain sequence together with its context. There are 13 residues in the CDR3. The ends were cut back, 6 bases at V and 6 bases at J, with 15 bases in the middle. The germline V gene encodes CDR1 SGHNT and CDR2 YYREEE (reference sequence). The assay was immunoSEQ multiplex PCR, and TCRdb's table has in-frame clones only and misses some. The table includes about 68,000 clones, less than 90% detected once. The data were obtained in a study of blood T cell repertoires in COVID-19. Turning to the study itself: Acute-phase and convalescent COVID-19 samples originated in the United States, Italy and Spain. T cells, B-cell-depleted T cells, or PBMCs provided the cDNA or gDNA that served as material.

The sequence was obtained from a man aged 50 to 60 with active COVID-19. Source material: peripheral blood. The chain couples TRBV5-4 to TRBJ1-1; D perhaps matches TRBD1 (5 bases). CDR3 sequence (DNA): TGTGCCAGCAATGAACAGGCTGCCTCTGAAGCTTTCTTT. It yields the protein CASNEQAASEAFF.